Detailed here is one TCR beta chain. The entry originates in a study of technical replicates of blood from several donors. The length of the CDR3 is 13 residues. Germline V gene sequence: CDR1 MNHNS, CDR2 SASEGT. Trimming pared 4 bases from V and 5 bases from J, leaving 8 bases between. Profiled with immunoSEQ multiplex PCR; TCRdb holds only in-frame clones, not every one. The sample has 85,000 or so clones, about 93% seen once. The sample consisted of T cells isolated from PBMCs. The TCR comes from a human donor in good health. This chain connects TRBV6-1 to TRBJ2-2; D might be TRBD1 (5 bases). CDR3 amino acids: CASSATGTGELFF. Written as DNA, the CDR3 is TGTGCCAGCAGTGCAACAGGTACCGGGGAGCTGTTTTTT.